This TCR beta chain was sequenced in a study of post-analysis software for immune sequencing data (dated by TCRdb to between 2014 and 2017). Background for the entire study: Recorded disease courses included relapsing-remitting, secondary progressive and progressive-relapsing multiple sclerosis, with some patients lacking subtype annotation. The patient repertoires were compared against more than 10 previously published healthy control repertoires obtained from donors aged roughly 6 to 25 years. A subset of samples was prepared in parallel using single-end sample barcoding, then pooled and co-amplified after Illumina adapter ligation. Paper-wide results and their limitations: Direct clustering with F measure revealed strong co-clustering of samples prepared in the same batch, which led to a batch-effect correction. Significantly higher frequencies in patients than in controls were found for roughly 5 TRBV segments, including TRBV5-6, TRBV5-1 and TRBV20-1. The control group was slightly older than the multiple sclerosis patient group. Significantly lower normalized Chao1 diversity was found in multiple sclerosis patients than in controls, suggesting substantial peripheral T-cell clonal expansion.

From cysteine to phenylalanine, the CDR3 is 12 amino acids long. Only the CDR3 portion is preserved as DNA: 36 bases, with reading frame beginning at the first base. V is shortened by 3 bases, J by 10 bases, and the region joining them spans 13 bases. As encoded in the germline V gene, CDR1 is KGHSH while CDR2 is LQKENI. To demonstrate the VDJtools post-analysis software, the study profiled TCR beta repertoires from the peripheral blood of about 13 young patients with multiple sclerosis. The patients with multiple sclerosis were children and adolescents between about 6 and 17 years of age. This clonotype was seen a handful of times. There is no known antigen for this receptor. Nothing much larger sits one base from this clone, and base qualities are not available. Libraries were built with PCR. The sample was run on an Illumina HiSeq 2500. To reduce PCR and sequencing biases, unique molecular identifiers were built into the TCR beta cDNA libraries. About 500,000 cDNA molecules were obtained for every 1 to 10 million input T cells, so each molecule roughly corresponded to one T cell. The same protocol used for the earlier healthy control dataset was applied to prepare and sequence the patient libraries. Within a given batch, samples were prepared together, multiplexed and sequenced on the same HiSeq lane. Per the original workflow: Raw barcoded reads were processed with MIGEC, discarding single-read molecular identifier groups before consensus assembly and CDR3 extraction. Clonotype tables were post-analysed with VDJtools, normalizing diversity by down-sampling all datasets to the smallest sample size. Repertoire overlap clustering matched CDR3 amino acid but not nucleotide sequences to correct batch-related cross-sample contamination. TCRdb itself trimmed the public reads at Q25 with fastp, ran MiXCR and retained productive beta chains. When rows share a CDR3 protein, they turn into one entry using the most common DNA and genes. The V and J calls were not made by the authors but by TCRdb's processing. In all, the sample holds 400,000 to 500,000 distinct CDR3 sequences, and 30% to 40% of those were seen once. The ten largest clones add up to roughly 8.2% of the sample.

Recombination joined TRBV18 with TRBJ2-7; a tentative D match to TRBD2 spans 5 bases. This clonotype was obtained from a girl aged 2 to 9 with multiple sclerosis. Sequenced input: blood. Read as DNA, the sequence is TGTGCCAGCTCACCGGCCACTAGTACCCAGTACTTC. Translation gives CASSPATSTQYF.